Presented here are 14 T cell receptor beta chains from one specimen sequenced in a study of regulatory and conventional T cells in RAG deficiency. Profiled with immunoSEQ multiplex PCR; TCRdb holds only in-frame clones, not every one. The repertoire holds 25,000 to 35,000 clones, with about 87% as singletons. This same sample was also part of a study on regulatory T cells. From that second work: The primer mix had 52 TRBV and 13 TRBJ primers.

The sample comprised CD8+ T cells sorted from blood. Source of these receptors: a human donor in good health.

The CDR3 reads CAWSEGPDTF. CDR3 DNA: TGTGCCTGGAGTGAGGGTCCTGACACCTTC. This sequence joins TRBV30 and TRBJ1-2, with D hard to call. This CDR3 is 10 amino acids long. V shed 1 base and J shed 12 bases, with 9 bases lying between them. Germline-derived CDR1 and CDR2 are GTSNPN and SVGIG (reference sequence).

V usage is TRBV21-1 and J usage is TRBJ1-2. TRBV21-1 is designated a pseudogene. This CDR3 spans 15 amino acids. The CDR3 nucleotides read TGTGCCAGCAGCAAGTTAACACCTCGACTCTATGGCTACACCTTC. This encodes CASSKLTPRLYGYTF.

This chain links TRBV29-1 with TRBJ2-2; 12 bases line up with TRBD2. V lost 5 bases, J lost 4 bases, and 5 bases stayed unmatched. The CDR3 runs to 15 residues. CDR1 SQVTM and CDR2 ANQGSEA come from the germline V gene. This CDR3 reads CSVNPSGRGTGELFF. CDR3 nucleotide sequence: TGCAGCGTTAACCCTAGCGGGAGGGGCACCGGGGAGCTGTTTTTT.

This clone was picked up one time. This chain joins TRBV11-3 and TRBJ2-6; D not resolved. CDR1 is SGHNT, CDR2 YENEEA, per germline. The V end lost 3 bases, the J end lost 3 bases, and 12 bases lay between the germline ends. CDR3 length: 16 residues. CDR3 in DNA: TGTGCCAGCAGCTTCGTGGCAGTGATTGGGGCCAACGTCCTGACTTTC. Translation: CASSFVAVIGANVLTF.

The rearrangement joins TRBV10-2 to TRBJ2-3; D call uncertain. Germline values: CDR1 WSHSY, CDR2 SAAADI. CDR3 length: 11 residues. V lost 2 bases to trimming and J lost 5 bases, with 2 bases between them. The CDR3 bases are TGCGCCAGCAGTGAGGGAGATACGCAGTATTTT. This translates into CASSEGDTQYF.

This clone has just a few counts. The chain links TRBV27 to TRBJ2-1; D might be TRBD1 (8 bases). Germline CDR1 reads MNHEY; CDR2 reads SMNVEV (reference sequence). The CDR3 loop spans 15 amino acids. Trimming stripped 4 bases from V and 0 bases from J, with 10 bases between. As DNA, the CDR3 is TGTGCCAGCAGTTACAGGGGGGGCTCCTACAATGAGCAGTTCTTC. Translating it yields CASSYRGGSYNEQFF.

In its sample, this clone was seen a few times. The chain recombines TRBV19 with TRBJ2-2; either TRBD1 or TRBD2 may fit D (7 bases each). This CDR3 region has 15 residues. Trimming shortened V by 5 bases and J by 1 base, and 11 bases separated the two germline ends. Germline V gene sequence: CDR1 LNHDA, CDR2 SQIVND (reference sequence). CDR3 nucleotides: TGTGCCAGTAGTTCCAGGGGGGGGAACACCGGGGAGCTGTTTTTT. This codes for CASSSRGGNTGELFF. The variable domain in full, with the rest retrieved from reference TRBV19 and TRBJ2-2, is DGGITQSPKYLFRKEGQNVTLSCEQNLNHDAMYWYRQDPGQGLRLIYYSQIVNDFQKGDIAEGYSVSREKKESFPLTVTSAQKNPTAFYLCASSSRGGNTGELFFGEGSRLTVL.

The chain recombines TRBV14 with TRBJ1-2; D is perhaps TRBD1 (5 bases). The CDR3 sequence is 12 residues long. Trimming stripped 8 bases from V and 6 bases from J, with 13 bases between. The germline gives CDR1 SGHDN, CDR2 FVKESK. CDR3 nucleotides: TGTGCCAGCGGGCCGGGACGCCATGGCTACACCTTC. Its protein is CASGPGRHGYTF.

This sequence joins TRBV15 and TRBJ1-6; D is undetermined. CDR1 is LNHNV and CDR2 is YYDKDF in the germline V gene (reference sequence). V lost 3 bases and J 1 base, leaving 4 bases between the germline ends. The CDR3 is 14 amino acids. The chain's CDR3 is CATSSGSYNSPLHF. The CDR3, as DNA: TGTGCCACCAGCAGCGGGTCCTATAATTCACCCCTCCACTTT.

Here the CDR3 reads CASSIQVGQVHQPQHF. CDR3 nucleotide sequence: TGTGCCAGTAGTATCCAAGTGGGCCAGGTCCATCAGCCCCAGCATTTT. This chain connects TRBV19 to TRBJ1-5; D ambiguous. Between the trimmed V and J ends, which lost 3 bases and 5 bases, there was a span of 17 bases. The CDR3 length is 16 residues. Germline-derived CDR1 and CDR2 are LNHDA and SQIVND (reference sequence).

This chain uses TRBV6-6 with TRBJ2-1; D possibly corresponds to TRBD1 (6 bases). The V gene lost 5 bases and the J gene lost 4 bases, with 9 bases spanning the gap. This CDR3 has 13 amino acids. Per germline, CDR1 MNHNY and CDR2 SVGAGI (reference sequence). The chain's CDR3 is CASSITGYNEQFF. The CDR3 region has the DNA TGTGCCAGCAGTATCACAGGGTACAATGAGCAGTTCTTC.

The genes are TRBV9 and TRBJ2-7; D is unresolved. The germline CDR1 and CDR2 sequences are SGDLS and YYNGEE. The V end was cut by 0 bases, the J end by 0 bases, with 10 bases between. CDR3 size: 15 residues. This CDR3 is CASSVEGEPSYEQYF. The DNA for the CDR3 is TGTGCCAGCAGCGTAGAGGGTGAGCCCTCCTACGAGCAGTACTTC.

This clone appeared once. The chain recombines TRBV7-8 with TRBJ2-7; D uncertain. The CDR3 covers 16 residues. Germline V gene data show CDR1 as SGHVS and CDR2 as FQNEAQ. Trimming took off 4 bases at V and 3 bases at J, with 19 bases between the two ends. CDR3 sequence reads: CASSSDSEDGHYEQYF. The DNA for the CDR3 is TGTGCCAGCAGCTCAGACTCCGAGGACGGGCACTACGAGCAGTACTTC.

The chain carries TRBV6-1 and TRBJ2-5, with D perhaps assigned TRBD1 or TRBD2 (5 bases each). The CDR3 loop spans 13 amino acids. The germline CDR1 and CDR2 sequences are MNHNS and SASEGT. V shed 5 bases and J shed 5 bases, with 12 bases lying between them. CDR3 sequence: CASSFEWGETQYF. CDR3 in DNA: TGTGCCAGCAGTTTCGAGTGGGGGGAGACCCAGTACTTC.